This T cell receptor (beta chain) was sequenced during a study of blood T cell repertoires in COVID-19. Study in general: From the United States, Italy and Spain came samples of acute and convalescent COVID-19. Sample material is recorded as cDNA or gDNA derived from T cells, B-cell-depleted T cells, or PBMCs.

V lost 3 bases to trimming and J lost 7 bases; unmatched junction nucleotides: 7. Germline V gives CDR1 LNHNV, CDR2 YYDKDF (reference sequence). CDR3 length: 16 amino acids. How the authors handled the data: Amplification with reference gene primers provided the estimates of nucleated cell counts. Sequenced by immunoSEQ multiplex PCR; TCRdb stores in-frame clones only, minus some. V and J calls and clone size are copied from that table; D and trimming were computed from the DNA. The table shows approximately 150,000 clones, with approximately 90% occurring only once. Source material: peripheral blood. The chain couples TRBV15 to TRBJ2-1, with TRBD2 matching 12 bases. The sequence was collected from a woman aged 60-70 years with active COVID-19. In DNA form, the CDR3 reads TGTGCCACCAGCAGCCTCGGACTAGCGGGAATGAATGAGCAGTTCTTC. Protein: CATSSLGLAGMNEQFF.